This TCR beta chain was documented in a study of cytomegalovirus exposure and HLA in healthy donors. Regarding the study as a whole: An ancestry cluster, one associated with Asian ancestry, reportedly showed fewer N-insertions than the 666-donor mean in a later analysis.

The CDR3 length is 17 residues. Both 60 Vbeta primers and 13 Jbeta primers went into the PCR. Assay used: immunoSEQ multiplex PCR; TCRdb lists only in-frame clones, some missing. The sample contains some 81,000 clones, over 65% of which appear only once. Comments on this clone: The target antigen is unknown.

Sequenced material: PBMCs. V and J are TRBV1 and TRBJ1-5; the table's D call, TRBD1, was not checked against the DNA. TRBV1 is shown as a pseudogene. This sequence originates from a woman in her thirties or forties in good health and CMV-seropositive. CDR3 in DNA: TGCACCAGCAGCCAACTCTCGACAGGGGAGAGCAATCAGCCCCAGCATTTT. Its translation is CTSSQLSTGESNQPQHF.